The 20 T cell receptor beta chains listed next were all sequenced from one sample in a study of human T cells and chemical hapten exposure. TCRdb independently ran MiXCR on the RACE reads; one entry per CDR3 protein. Of about 57,000 distinct CDR3 sequences in the sample, 9.3% were seen once. Time point noted: patch test 1, 2 weeks after DPC sensitization. As to treatment: therapeutic diphenylcyclopropenone sensitization with weekly scalp DPC. Sequencing was performed on whole blood, taken in connection with sensitization to the hapten diphenylcyclopropenone (DPC). All receptors come from a woman in her 40s with alopecia areata. Some clones in this sample may be carry-over from other donors' samples.

This clonotype was seen repeatedly, ten times or more. This chain joins TRBV19 and TRBJ1-1; TRBD1 agrees at 9 bases. V lost 10 bases and J lost 4; bases outside the gene matches: 7. This CDR3 comprises 13 residues. Germline CDR1 LNHDA, CDR2 SQIVND (reference sequence). The CDR3 sequence: CATGTGKSTEAFF. The CDR3 region has the DNA TGTGCCACCGGGACAGGGAAGAGCACTGAAGCTTTCTTT. The variable domain in full, completed from reference TRBV19 and TRBJ1-1, reads DGGITQSPKYLFRKEGQNVTLSCEQNLNHDAMYWYRQDPGQGLRLIYYSQIVNDFQKGDIAEGYSVSREKKESFPLTVTSAQKNPTAFYLCATGTGKSTEAFFGQGTRLTVV.

The chain is built from TRBV19 and TRBJ2-6; D gene ambiguous. The germline V gene has CDR1 LNHDA and CDR2 SQIVND (reference sequence). Trimming pared 1 base from V and 2 bases from J, leaving 0 bases between. The CDR3 is made up of 13 amino acids. The CDR3 sequence: CASSIAGANVLTF. The CDR3, as DNA: TGTGCCAGTAGTATAGCTGGGGCCAACGTCCTGACTTTC. Complete variable domain (other parts from reference TRBV19 and TRBJ2-6): DGGITQSPKYLFRKEGQNVTLSCEQNLNHDAMYWYRQDPGQGLRLIYYSQIVNDFQKGDIAEGYSVSREKKESFPLTVTSAQKNPTAFYLCASSIAGANVLTFGAGSRLTVL.

The table lists this clonotype with many counts. V is TRBV5-4 and J is TRBJ2-5, with unresolved D. The V end was cut by 0 bases, the J end by 5 bases, with 8 bases between. Germline-derived CDR1 and CDR2 are SGHNT and YYREEE (reference sequence). The CDR3 is 13 residues long. CDR3 in amino acids: CASSLEQLETQYF. In DNA form, the CDR3 reads TGTGCCAGCAGCTTGGAGCAACTGGAGACCCAGTACTTC.

There are many counts of this clonotype. The chain is built from TRBV28 and TRBJ2-2; a possible D gene is TRBD2 (6 bases). The CDR3 is made up of 15 amino acids. The germline V and J ends were trimmed by 10 bases and 3 bases, with 18 bases remaining between them. Germline V gene data show CDR1 as MDHEN and CDR2 as SYDVKM. CDR3 DNA sequence: TGTGCCACGGGACTGGGGGGAGTGGACACCGGGGAGCTGTTTTTT. Translation: CATGLGGVDTGELFF. The full variable domain, completed using reference TRBV28 and TRBJ2-2, is DVKVTQSSRYLVKRTGEKVFLECVQDMDHENMFWYRQDPGLGLRLIYFSYDVKMKEKGDIPEGYSVSREKKERFSLILESASTNQTSMYLCATGLGGVDTGELFFGEGSRLTVL.

This clonotype was seen at least ten times. The genes are TRBV5-1 and TRBJ2-3; the match to TRBD2 covers 7 bases. The CDR3 sequence is 18 residues long. V was pared by 4 bases and J by 1 base, with 15 bases of the junction left unmatched. Germline V gene sequence: CDR1 SGHRS, CDR2 YFSETQ. The CDR3 spells CASSPTMLTSLGTDTQYF. CDR3 sequence (DNA): TGCGCCAGCAGCCCTACTATGCTGACTAGCCTGGGCACAGATACGCAGTATTTT.

This clonotype has at least ten counts. The chain recombines TRBV5-1 with TRBJ1-2; the D is unclear. The CDR3 extends over 11 amino acids. Trimming pared 6 bases from V and 11 bases from J, leaving 14 bases between. Germline lookup yields CDR1 SGHRS and CDR2 YFSETQ. CDR3 nucleotides: TGCGCCAGCATTTATTTGGGTTGTTACACCTTC. Encoded protein: CASIYLGCYTF.

This clonotype was recorded at least ten times. V usage is TRBV29-1 and J usage is TRBJ2-7; possibly TRBD2 for D (6 bases). The CDR3 totals 13 residues. In germline, CDR1 is SQVTM, CDR2 ANQGSEA. Trimming took 4 bases from V and 13 from J, leaving 23 bases between them. The CDR3 DNA follows: TGCAGCGTTGTAGATGCCCGGAGGGCCGGCCTCTACTTC. Amino acid sequence: CSVVDARRAGLYF.

CDR3 region: CASRPSMQAVYGYTF. The CDR3 coding sequence is TGTGCCAGCAGGCCTAGCATGCAGGCGGTCTATGGCTACACCTTC. This rearrangement joins TRBV7-2 to TRBJ1-2; D is ambiguous. The CDR3 runs 15 residues. Trimming pared 6 bases from V and 4 bases from J, leaving 18 bases between. From germline, CDR1 is SGHTA and CDR2 FQGNSA.

The chain has TRBV4-1 and TRBJ2-5; 10 bases line up with TRBD2. V shed 1 base and J 5 bases; nucleotides not matched to a gene: 4. Germline V gene data show CDR1 as MGHRA and CDR2 as YSYEKL. The CDR3 length is 15 residues. The CDR3 is CASSQGLAGDETQYF. CDR3 bases: TGCGCCAGCAGCCAAGGCCTAGCGGGGGACGAGACCCAGTACTTC.

This clonotype occurred a few times. The chain recombines TRBV14 with TRBJ2-6, with 9 bases matching TRBD1. The ends lost 4 bases at V and 0 bases at J; junction bases unmatched: 7. CDR1 is SGHDN, CDR2 FVKESK, per germline. This CDR3 is built from 18 residues. CDR3 sequence: CASSLRTGVFSGANVLTF. CDR3 in DNA: TGTGCCAGCAGCCTTAGGACAGGGGTATTCTCTGGGGCCAACGTCCTGACTTTC.

A remark on this clonotype: A much larger clonotype is one base distant, so this may be a read error. The chain links TRBV2 to TRBJ2-5; TRBD1 matches at 9 bases. Germline-derived CDR1 and CDR2 are SNHLY and FYNNEI. This CDR3 comprises 15 residues. The CDR3 region has the DNA TGTACCAGCAGTGGACAGGGGCTGTCCTCAGAGACCCAGTACTTC. Its protein product is CTSSGQGLSSETQYF.

This clonotype was found a few times. This rearrangement joins TRBV4-1 to TRBJ1-4; no definite D call. Germline CDR1 MGHRA, CDR2 YSYEKL. The CDR3 has 14 amino acids. V lost 3 bases and J 7 bases, leaving 12 bases between the germline ends. The CDR3 spells CASSQWATGEKLFF. In DNA, the CDR3 is TGCGCCAGCAGCCAGTGGGCCACGGGTGAAAAACTGTTTTTT.

V gene TRBV29-1 combines with J gene TRBJ2-5; no definite D call. V was pared by 4 bases and J by 5 bases, with 8 bases between. Germline CDR1 reads SQVTM; CDR2 reads ANQGSEA. There are 11 residues in the CDR3. CDR3 coding DNA: TGCAGCGTTGTCCTGGGGGAGACCCAGTACTTC. As protein: CSVVLGETQYF.

This clonotype was seen at least ten times. V gene TRBV3-1 combines with J gene TRBJ2-2; 12 nucleotides line up with TRBD2. The germline V gene has CDR1 LGHDT and CDR2 YNNKEL (reference sequence). The CDR3 length is 15 residues. J was trimmed by 1 base and V by 7 bases; bases with no gene match: 1. As DNA, the CDR3 is TGTGCCAGCACGGGACTAGCGGGGAACACCGGGGAGCTGTTTTTT. Its protein is CASTGLAGNTGELFF.

This clonotype has more than one count but fewer than ten. The V call is TRBV20-1, the J call TRBJ1-6; D remains unclear. The ends were cut back, 0 bases at V and 3 bases at J, with 12 bases in the middle. This CDR3 comprises 16 residues. The germline V gene has CDR1 DFQATT and CDR2 SNEGSKA (reference sequence). As DNA, the CDR3 is TGCAGTGCTAGAGATCTTACAGCAAGCTATAATTCACCCCTCCACTTT. It yields the protein CSARDLTASYNSPLHF.

This clonotype came up many times. J is TRBJ2-2 and V is TRBV7-9, with D possibly TRBD2 on 7 matching bases. CDR3 length equals 16 residues. V lost 5 bases and J 2 bases, leaving 15 bases between the germline ends. From germline, CDR1 is SEHNR and CDR2 FQNEAQ (reference sequence). The CDR3 bases are TGTGCCAGCAGCCAAGGCGCGGGGGCCAACACCGGGGAGCTGTTTTTT. This translates into CASSQGAGANTGELFF.

The rearrangement uses TRBV4-1 and TRBJ1-1, with TRBD1 as a possible D gene (6 bases). Trimming shortened V by 5 bases and J by 1 base, and 17 bases separated the two germline ends. CDR3 length: 16 amino acids. Germline V lookup: CDR1 MGHRA, CDR2 YSYEKL. The chain's CDR3 is CASSLLRSDRNTEAFF. For the CDR3, the DNA is TGCGCCAGCAGCTTACTTCGCTCGGACAGGAACACTGAAGCTTTCTTT.

This clonotype showed up just a few times. This chain joins TRBV7-9 and TRBJ2-1; D may match TRBD1 or TRBD2 (5 bases each). Between the trimmed V and J ends, which lost 1 base and 0 bases, there was a span of 10 bases. This CDR3 spans 16 amino acids. CDR1 SEHNR and CDR2 FQNEAQ come from the germline V gene (reference sequence). The CDR3 bases are TGTGCCAGCAGCTTAGGGTCAGGGAGCTCCTACAATGAGCAGTTCTTC. Its protein is CASSLGSGSSYNEQFF.

This clonotype was detected many times. V usage is TRBV7-9 and J usage is TRBJ1-5, with D possibly being TRBD1 (5 bases). The CDR3 totals 15 residues. Germline V gene sequence: CDR1 SEHNR, CDR2 FQNEAQ (reference sequence). Between the trimmed V and J ends, which lost 4 bases and 4 bases, there was a span of 14 bases. The CDR3 sequence is CASSSRGTGNQPQHF. Written as DNA, the CDR3 is TGTGCCAGCAGCTCTAGAGGGACCGGGAATCAGCCCCAGCATTTT. Drawing the rest from reference TRBV7-9 and TRBJ1-5, the complete variable domain is DTGVSQNPRHKITKRGQNVTFRCDPISEHNRLYWYRQTLGQGPEFLTYFQNEAQLEKSRLLSDRFSAERPKGSFSTLEIQRTEQGDSAMYLCASSSRGTGNQPQHFGDGTRLSIL.

This clonotype was detected ten times or more. The J gene is TRBJ2-3, the V gene TRBV6-4, with 9 bases aligning to TRBD2. Germline trimming cut 3 bases from V and 2 bases from J; bases unmatched to any gene: 3. From germline, CDR1 is MRHNA and CDR2 SNTAGT. The CDR3 extends over 15 amino acids. The DNA for the CDR3 is TGTGCCAGCAGTGAAGCGGGGGGCCCCACAGATACGCAGTATTTT. Translated: CASSEAGGPTDTQYF.